This T cell receptor (beta chain) was captured in a study of T cell responses to AZD1222 COVID-19 vaccine. Repertoires were generated with immunoSEQ multiplex PCR, while TCRdb's copy carries only in-frame clones and drops some. Of 140,000 to 150,000 clones in the sample, about 93% are singletons; the top ten hold 1.9%. The V end lost 5 bases, the J end lost 0 bases, and 13 bases lay between the germline ends. Looked up from germline, CDR1 is SEHNR and CDR2 is FQNEAQ (reference sequence). The CDR3 totals 15 residues. The gene calls are TRBV7-9 and TRBJ1-1, with D tentatively TRBD1 (5 bases). The sequence was obtained from an adult in good health. Specimen: peripheral blood, collected on day 0 of AZD1222 vaccination. In DNA form, the CDR3 reads TGTGCCAGCAGCCACCAGACAGACATGAACACTGAAGCTTTCTTT. Amino acids: CASSHQTDMNTEAFF.